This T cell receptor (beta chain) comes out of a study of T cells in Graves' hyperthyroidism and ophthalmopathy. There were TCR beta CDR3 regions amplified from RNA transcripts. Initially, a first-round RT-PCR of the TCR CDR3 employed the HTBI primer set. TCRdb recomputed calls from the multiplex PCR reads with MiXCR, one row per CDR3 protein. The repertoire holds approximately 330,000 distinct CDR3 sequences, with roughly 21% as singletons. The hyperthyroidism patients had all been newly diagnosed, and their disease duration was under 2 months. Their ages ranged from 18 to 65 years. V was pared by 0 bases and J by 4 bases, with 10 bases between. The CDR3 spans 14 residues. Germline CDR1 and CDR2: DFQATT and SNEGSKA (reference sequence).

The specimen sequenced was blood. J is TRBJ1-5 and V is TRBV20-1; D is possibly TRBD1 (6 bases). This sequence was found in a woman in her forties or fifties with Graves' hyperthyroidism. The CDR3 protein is CSARDRTVNQPQHF. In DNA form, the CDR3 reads TGCAGTGCTAGAGACCGGACAGTTAATCAGCCCCAGCATTTT.